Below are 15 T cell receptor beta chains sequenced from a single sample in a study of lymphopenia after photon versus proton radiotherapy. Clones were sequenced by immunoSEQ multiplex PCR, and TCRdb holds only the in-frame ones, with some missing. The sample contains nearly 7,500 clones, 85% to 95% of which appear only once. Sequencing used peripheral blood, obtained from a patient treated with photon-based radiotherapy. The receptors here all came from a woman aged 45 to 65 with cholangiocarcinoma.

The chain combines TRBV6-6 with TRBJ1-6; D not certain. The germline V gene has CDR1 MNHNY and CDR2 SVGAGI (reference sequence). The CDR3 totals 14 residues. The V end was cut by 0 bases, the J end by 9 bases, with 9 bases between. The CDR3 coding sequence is TGTGCCAGCAGTTACTCCTCACAGTCTTCACCCCTCCACTTT. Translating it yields CASSYSSQSSPLHF.

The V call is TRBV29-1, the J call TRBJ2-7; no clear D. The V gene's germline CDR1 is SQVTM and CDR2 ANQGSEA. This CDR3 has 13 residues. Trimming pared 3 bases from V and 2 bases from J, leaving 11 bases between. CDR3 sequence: CSVDSADTYEQYF. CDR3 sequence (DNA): TGCAGCGTTGACTCGGCAGACACCTACGAGCAGTACTTC.

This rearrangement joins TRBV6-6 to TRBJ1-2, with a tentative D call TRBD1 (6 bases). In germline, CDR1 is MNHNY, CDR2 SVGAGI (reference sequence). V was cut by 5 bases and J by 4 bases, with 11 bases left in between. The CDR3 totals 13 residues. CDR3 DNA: TGTGCCAGCAGTGTACAGGGTAGCTATGGCTACACCTTC. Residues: CASSVQGSYGYTF.

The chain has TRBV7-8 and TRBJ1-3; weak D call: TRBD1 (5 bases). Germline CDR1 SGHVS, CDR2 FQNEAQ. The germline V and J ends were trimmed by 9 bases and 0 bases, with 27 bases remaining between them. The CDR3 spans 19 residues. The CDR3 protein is CASFNPYRQKPGSGNTIYF. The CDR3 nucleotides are TGTGCCAGTTTTAATCCGTACAGACAGAAACCAGGCTCTGGAAACACCATATATTTT.

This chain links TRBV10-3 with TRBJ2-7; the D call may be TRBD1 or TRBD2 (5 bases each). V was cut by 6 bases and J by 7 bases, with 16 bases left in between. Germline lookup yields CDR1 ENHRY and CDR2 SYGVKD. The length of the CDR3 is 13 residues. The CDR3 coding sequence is TGTGCCATCAGGGGGGACCCGGAGAGGGAGCAGTACTTC. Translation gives CAIRGDPEREQYF.

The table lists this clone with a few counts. The CDR3: CASNGQVDEKLFF. CDR3 nucleotides: TGTGCCAGCAATGGACAGGTTGATGAAAAACTGTTTTTT. This sequence joins TRBV5-6 and TRBJ1-4, with 7 bases that match TRBD1. Per the germline V gene, CDR1 is SGHDT and CDR2 is YYEEEE. CDR3 length equals 13 residues. V shed 6 bases and J 6 bases; nucleotides not matched to a gene: 5.

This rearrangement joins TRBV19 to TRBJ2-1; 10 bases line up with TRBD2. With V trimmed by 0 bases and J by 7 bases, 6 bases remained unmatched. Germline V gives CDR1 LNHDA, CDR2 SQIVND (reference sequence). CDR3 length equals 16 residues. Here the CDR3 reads CASSIDPGLAKNEQFF. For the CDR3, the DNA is TGTGCCAGTAGTATAGATCCGGGACTAGCGAAGAATGAGCAGTTCTTC.

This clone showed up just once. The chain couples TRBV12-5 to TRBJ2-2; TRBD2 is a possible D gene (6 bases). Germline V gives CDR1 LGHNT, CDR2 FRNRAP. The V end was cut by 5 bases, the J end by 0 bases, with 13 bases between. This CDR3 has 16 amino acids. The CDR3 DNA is TGTGCTAGTGGTGGATTTAGCGGATCGAACACCGGGGAGCTGTTTTTT. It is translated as CASGGFSGSNTGELFF.

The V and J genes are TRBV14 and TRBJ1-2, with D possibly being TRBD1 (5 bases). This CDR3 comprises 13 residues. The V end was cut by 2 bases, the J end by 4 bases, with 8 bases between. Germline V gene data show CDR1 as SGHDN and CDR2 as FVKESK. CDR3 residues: CASSQRGGYGYTF. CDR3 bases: TGTGCCAGCAGCCAAAGGGGTGGCTATGGCTACACCTTC.

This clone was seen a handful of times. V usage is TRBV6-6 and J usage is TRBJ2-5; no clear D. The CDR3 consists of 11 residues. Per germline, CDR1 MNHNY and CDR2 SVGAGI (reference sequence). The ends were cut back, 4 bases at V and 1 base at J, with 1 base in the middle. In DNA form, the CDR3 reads TGTGCCAGCAGTTCCCAAGAGACCCAGTACTTC. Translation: CASSSQETQYF.

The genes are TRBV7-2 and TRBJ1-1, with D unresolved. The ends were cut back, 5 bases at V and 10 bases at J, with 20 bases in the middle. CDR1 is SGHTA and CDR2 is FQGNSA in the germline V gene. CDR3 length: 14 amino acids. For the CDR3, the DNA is TGTGCCAGCAGCCAAGAAGGTACCCCCCTTCGAGCTTTCTTT. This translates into CASSQEGTPLRAFF. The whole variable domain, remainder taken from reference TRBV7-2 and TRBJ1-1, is GAGVSQSPSNKVTEKGKDVELRCDPISGHTALYWYRQSLGQGLEFLIYFQGNSAPDKSGLPSDRFSAERTGGSVSTLTIQRTQQEDSAVYLCASSQEGTPLRAFFGQGTRLTVV.

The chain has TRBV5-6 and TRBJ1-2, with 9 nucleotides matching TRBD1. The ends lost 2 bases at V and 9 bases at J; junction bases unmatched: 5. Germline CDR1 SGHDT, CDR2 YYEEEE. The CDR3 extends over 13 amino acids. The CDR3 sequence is CASSLGQGLSYTF. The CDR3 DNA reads TGTGCCAGCAGCTTAGGACAGGGGTTGAGCTACACCTTC. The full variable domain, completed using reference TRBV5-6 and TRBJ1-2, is DAGVTQSPTHLIKTRGQQVTLRCSPKSGHDTVSWYQQALGQGPQFIFQYYEEEERQRGNFPDRFSGHQFPNYSSELNVNALLLGDSALYLCASSLGQGLSYTFGSGTRLTVV.

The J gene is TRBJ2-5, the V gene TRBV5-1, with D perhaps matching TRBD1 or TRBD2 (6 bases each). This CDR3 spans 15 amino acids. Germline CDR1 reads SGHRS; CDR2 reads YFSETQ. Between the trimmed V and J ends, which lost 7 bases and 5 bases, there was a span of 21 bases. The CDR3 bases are TGCGCCAGCGGACTATTTGGGCAGGGGTCGGAGACCCAGTACTTC. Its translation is CASGLFGQGSETQYF.

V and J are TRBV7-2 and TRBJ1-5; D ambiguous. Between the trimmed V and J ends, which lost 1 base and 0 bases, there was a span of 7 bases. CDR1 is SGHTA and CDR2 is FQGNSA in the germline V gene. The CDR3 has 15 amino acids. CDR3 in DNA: TGTGCCAGCAGCTTAGGGGGTTATAGCAATCAGCCCCAGCATTTT. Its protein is CASSLGGYSNQPQHF.

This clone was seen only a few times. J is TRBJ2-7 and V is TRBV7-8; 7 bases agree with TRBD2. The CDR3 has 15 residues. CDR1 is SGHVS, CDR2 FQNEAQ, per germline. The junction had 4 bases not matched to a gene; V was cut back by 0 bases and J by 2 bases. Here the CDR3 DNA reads TGTGCCAGCAGCTTAGCTAGCGGGCCTACCTACGAGCAGTACTTC. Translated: CASSLASGPTYEQYF.